This T cell receptor beta chain appears in the sequencing data of a study of metastatic and nonmetastatic thyroid tumors. The CDR3 spans 13 residues. The V gene's germline CDR1 is LNHDA and CDR2 SQIVND (reference sequence). The V and J ends lost 11 bases and 5 bases, in that order; junction bases with no gene match: 10. Prior to thyroid surgery, none of the patients had received any treatment. Using MiXCR, TCRdb reanalyzed the PCR reads. The sample contains roughly 44,000 clones, 24% of which appear only once. This clone was found a few times. The sample consisted of tumor tissue. This TCR came from a female donor with papillary thyroid cancer or a benign thyroid nodule (not recorded which). Some clones in this sample may be carry-over from other donors' samples. This chain connects TRBV19 to TRBJ1-1; 8 bases map to TRBD1. CDR3 sequence reads: CASRTGRETEAFF. CDR3 nucleotide sequence: TGTGCCTCGAGGACAGGGCGAGAAACTGAAGCTTTCTTT.